This entry lists 9 T cell receptor beta chains sequenced from one sample in a study of technical replicates of blood from a few donors. Generated by immunoSEQ multiplex PCR, the TCRdb table keeps only in-frame clones and is missing some. Of over 85,000 clones in the sample, about 95% are singletons; the top ten hold 0.3% to 0.35%. The sequenced material came from T cells isolated from PBMCs. The receptors were gathered from a human donor in good health.

V is TRBV7-6 and J is TRBJ1-3; no clear D gene. Germline loops: CDR1 SGHVS, CDR2 FNYEAQ. The V and J ends lost 0 bases and 0 bases respectively, with 6 bases between them. This CDR3 comprises 15 residues. The CDR3 region has the DNA TGTGCCAGCAGCTTAGCCGGGTTCTCTGGAAACACCATATATTTT. Protein product: CASSLAGFSGNTIYF.

The rearrangement uses TRBV13 and TRBJ2-1; the match to TRBD2 covers 8 bases. Germline V gives CDR1 PRHDT, CDR2 FYEKMQ (reference sequence). The CDR3 consists of 15 residues. V gave up 2 bases and J gave up 4 bases; unmatched junction bases: 4. In DNA, the CDR3 is TGTGCCAGCAGCTTAAGGACTAGCCGGTACAATGAGCAGTTCTTC. Its translation is CASSLRTSRYNEQFF.

This chain joins TRBV14 and TRBJ1-2, with D hard to call. The ends were cut back, 1 base at V and 2 bases at J, with 5 bases in the middle. Germline V gene lookup returns CDR1 SGHDN and CDR2 FVKESK. This CDR3 is 13 amino acids long. CDR3 protein: CASSQVVNYGYTF. CDR3 DNA sequence: TGTGCCAGCAGCCAAGTCGTAAACTATGGCTACACCTTC.

V is TRBV28 and J is TRBJ2-1; TRBD2 matches at 10 bases. CDR3 size: 16 residues. Per germline, CDR1 MDHEN and CDR2 SYDVKM. Unmatched junction bases numbered 10, after V lost 8 bases and J lost 3 bases. DNA of the CDR3: TGTGCCAGCCTCAAGCCGGGACTAGCGAACTACAATGAGCAGTTCTTC. This sequence encodes CASLKPGLANYNEQFF. Supplemented by reference TRBV28 and TRBJ2-1, the full variable domain reads DVKVTQSSRYLVKRTGEKVFLECVQDMDHENMFWYRQDPGLGLRLIYFSYDVKMKEKGDIPEGYSVSREKKERFSLILESASTNQTSMYLCASLKPGLANYNEQFFGPGTRLTVL.

This chain connects TRBV13 to TRBJ1-1; D is uncertain. V lost 5 bases, J lost 4 bases, and 8 bases lay in between. CDR1 and CDR2 from the germline V gene are PRHDT and FYEKMQ (reference sequence). This CDR3 has 12 amino acids. The CDR3 nucleotides are TGTGCCAGCAGCCCCACAGTCACTGAAGCTTTCTTT. It specifies CASSPTVTEAFF.

This chain uses TRBV9 with TRBJ1-1; 10 bases agree with TRBD1. Germline values: CDR1 SGDLS, CDR2 YYNGEE. J was trimmed by 2 bases and V by 4 bases; bases with no gene match: 8. The CDR3 length is 16 residues. CDR3 amino acids: CASSPPGQGLNTEAFF. The CDR3 DNA is TGTGCCAGCAGCCCCCCGGGACAGGGGCTTAACACTGAAGCTTTCTTT.

The V and J genes are TRBV10-3 and TRBJ2-3, with 9 bases fitting TRBD2. The CDR3 is 15 residues long. Germline CDR1 is ENHRY and CDR2 is SYGVKD. With 6 bases clipped from V and 3 bases from J, the junction kept 7 bases outside the gene matches. CDR3 coding DNA: TGTGCCATCAGCAACTTAGCGGGAGAAACAGATACGCAGTATTTT. This encodes CAISNLAGETDTQYF.

The genes are TRBV11-3 and TRBJ2-1; 7 bases agree with TRBD1. J was trimmed by 6 bases and V by 8 bases; bases with no gene match: 7. The CDR3 runs to 13 residues. Germline-derived CDR1 and CDR2 are SGHNT and YENEEA. CDR3 nucleotides: TGTGCCAGCCGAAACAGGGGTTCCAATGAGCAGTTCTTC. It yields the protein CASRNRGSNEQFF.

The rearrangement links TRBV29-1 to TRBJ2-2; TRBD1 aligns across 8 bases. J lost 2 bases, V lost 3 bases, and 2 bases had no gene match. The CDR3 consists of 14 residues. The germline V gene has CDR1 SQVTM and CDR2 ANQGSEA. CDR3 region: CSVEDRVNTGELFF. In DNA form, the CDR3 reads TGCAGCGTTGAGGACAGGGTTAACACCGGGGAGCTGTTTTTT.